This is a list of T cell receptor beta chains from one sample in a study of blood T cell repertoires in COVID-19. Some clones are missing from TCRdb's copy, which holds only in-frame ones; the method was immunoSEQ multiplex PCR. The sample has more than 250,000 clones; roughly 85% are singletons. The source material was PBMCs or T cells enriched from blood (not recorded which). All receptors come from a middle-aged man who had been exposed to COVID-19. Both conserved end residues are part of each CDR3. The D gene is left open where the match is weak. Clone size appears in some rows only: once, few, many, or a class for an expanded clone.

D gene,clone size,J gene,V gene,CDR3 DNA,CDR3 protein
TRBD1,-,TRBJ2-5,TRBV7-6,TGTGCCAGCAGCTTGGGACAGGGAGTTGAGACCCAGTACTTC,CASSLGQGVETQYF
TRBD2,-,TRBJ2-1,TRBV6-5,TGTGCCAGCAGTTATCGGAGCGGGAGGGCCGGAGAGCAGTTCTTC,CASSYRSGRAGEQFF
TRBD1,-,TRBJ1-6,TRBV30,TGTGCCTGGAGTGTCGGGACAGGCGAATCACCCCTCCACTTT,CAWSVGTGESPLHF
-,-,TRBJ2-2,TRBV7-9,TGTGCCAGCAGCCTTACAACAGGGACCGGGGAGCTGTTTTTT,CASSLTTGTGELFF
TRBD1,-,TRBJ1-2,TRBV30,TGTGCCTGGGTAGACAGGGCCTATGGCTACACCTTC,CAWVDRAYGYTF
-,-,TRBJ2-5,TRBV23-1,TGCGCCAGCAGCCGGGAGACCCAGTACTTC,CASSRETQYF
-,-,TRBJ1-1,TRBV3-1/TRBV3-2,TGTGCCAGCAGCCAAGAAAGCGCGGGTCGGGCTTTCTTT,CASSQESAGRAFF
TRBD2,-,TRBJ2-1,TRBV19,TGTGCCAGTAGATTGAGACTAGCGGGGTCCTACAATGAGCAGTTCTTC,CASRLRLAGSYNEQFF
-,once,TRBJ1-2,TRBV21-1,TGTGCCAGCAGCAGGTCGGACACCCAGACGACCGCTTGCCGGCCCCAAGTTTATGGCTACACCTTC,CASSRSDTQTTACRPQVYGYTF
TRBD1,-,TRBJ2-1,TRBV24-1,TGTGCCACCAGTGATCACCCCGGGACAGGGGGCATAAATGGGTTCAATGAGCAGTTCTTC,CATSDHPGTGGINGFNEQFF
TRBD1,-,TRBJ2-5,TRBV5-8,TGTGCCAGCAGCCGACAGGGGGGAGAGACCCAGTACTTC,CASSRQGGETQYF
-,-,TRBJ1-1,TRBV10-1,TGCGCCAGCAGACAGGGCCCTTTCTCACAAGCTTTCTTT,CASRQGPFSQAFF
TRBD2,-,TRBJ2-2,TRBV7-3,TGTGCCAGCAGCTTACGTAGCGGGAGGATTGACCCCGGGGAGCTGTTTTTT,CASSLRSGRIDPGELFF
-,once,TRBJ2-1,TRBV7-3,TGTGCCAGCAGCCCTTACGCTAGCGCCTTCTACAATGAGCAGTTCTTC,CASSPYASAFYNEQFF
-,few,TRBJ2-2,TRBV18,TGTGCCAGCTCACCACGGGTGGGAGGAAGCACCGGGGAGCTGTTTTTT,CASSPRVGGSTGELFF
-,-,TRBJ1-1,TRBV2,TGTGCCAGTCACAGGGAAGCCGGTACTGAAGCTTTCTTT,CASHREAGTEAFF
TRBD2,-,TRBJ2-5,TRBV2,TGTGCCAGCAGTGAAAGCGGGACCCACCAAGAGACCCAGTACTTC,CASSESGTHQETQYF
-,few,TRBJ2-1,TRBV4-1,TGCGCCAGCAGCCAAGGGGAGCTCGGGCGGGAGCAGTTCTTC,CASSQGELGREQFF
-,-,TRBJ1-2,TRBV5-4,TGTGCCAGCAGCTTATGGGGCTCTCATGGCTACACCTTC,CASSLWGSHGYTF
-,-,TRBJ1-3,TRBV19,TGTGCCAGTACAGGAGGAGTGAGGGGAAACACCATATATTTT,CASTGGVRGNTIYF
-,-,TRBJ1-3,TRBV3-1/TRBV3-2,TGTGCCAGCAGCAGCCGAGAGCTATTCTCTGGAAACACCATATATTTT,CASSSRELFSGNTIYF
-,-,TRBJ2-7,TRBV5-8,TGTGCCAGCAGCTTGCCCGGATTTCCACTAGGGTGGGAGCAGTACTTC,CASSLPGFPLGWEQYF
TRBD2,-,TRBJ2-2,TRBV7-7,TGTGCTAGCAGCAACCCAGAGGGACTAGCGGGAGGGCCCGGGCAAAACACCGGGGAGCTGTTTTTT,CASSNPEGLAGGPGQNTGELFF
TRBD1,once,TRBJ2-6,TRBV13,TGTGCCAGCAGCTCAGGACAGGGGGATCTCTCTGGGGCCAACGTCCTGACTTTC,CASSSGQGDLSGANVLTF
TRBD2,-,TRBJ2-2,TRBV4-1,TGCGCCAGCAGCCAAGGGCTAGCGGACCGAACCGGGGAGCTGTTTTTT,CASSQGLADRTGELFF
-,-,TRBJ2-3,TRBV29-1,TGCAGCGTTGGGGGACAAGGGGCCACAGATACGCAGTATTTT,CSVGGQGATDTQYF
-,-,TRBJ2-2,TRBV5-4,TGTGCCAGCAGCTTGACGGGGGACACCGGGGAGCTGTTTTTT,CASSLTGDTGELFF
TRBD2,-,TRBJ2-1,TRBV5-1,TGCGCCAGCAGCTTGGGCGGGGGACTAGCGGGAGATGCGGCCTACAATGAGCAGTTCTTC,CASSLGGGLAGDAAYNEQFF
-,-,TRBJ1-6,TRBV11-2,TGTGCCAGCAGCCTAACAGGGAGCAATTCACCCCTCCACTTT,CASSLTGSNSPLHF
-,-,TRBJ1-3,TRBV5-4,TGTGCCAGCAGCCCTGGACAGAGGGACACCATATATTTT,CASSPGQRDTIYF
-,-,TRBJ1-4,TRBV5-1,TGCGCCAGCAGCTTCAGTGGGGGCGTGGAAAAACTGTTTTTT,CASSFSGGVEKLFF
-,-,TRBJ1-1,TRBV2,TGTGCCAGCAGTGAGACACTGCTAATGAACACTGAAGCTTTCTTT,CASSETLLMNTEAFF
-,-,TRBJ1-2,TRBV24-1,TGTGCCACCCAGGGAGGAGAGTACTATGGCTACACCTTC,CATQGGEYYGYTF
-,-,TRBJ2-7,TRBV7-9,TGTGCCAGCAGCGGGCTGGTCGTGGTCTCCTACGAGCAGTACTTC,CASSGLVVVSYEQYF
TRBD2,-,TRBJ2-1,TRBV7-2,TGTGCCAGCAGCTTAGCGCCGGGCGGGAGGGCCTACAATGAGCAGTTCTTC,CASSLAPGGRAYNEQFF
-,once,TRBJ2-3,TRBV19,TGTGCCAGCCGTCTGGCAGGGAGCACAGATACGCAGTATTTT,CASRLAGSTDTQYF
-,-,TRBJ2-1,TRBV7-2,TGTGCCAGCAGCTTAACTCGGGACAATGAGCAGTTCTTC,CASSLTRDNEQFF
-,few,TRBJ1-1,TRBV20-1,TGCAGTGCTAGAAGGAGCACTGAAGCTTTCTTT,CSARRSTEAFF
TRBD2,-,TRBJ2-7,TRBV7-3,TGTGCCAGCAGCCCAAACCAGGCGGGAGGGGGCGAGCAGTACTTC,CASSPNQAGGGEQYF
-,-,TRBJ1-5,TRBV19,TGTGCCAGTACAGCAGGCTTCAATCAGCCCCAGCATTTT,CASTAGFNQPQHF
-,-,TRBJ2-3,TRBV7-8,TGTGCCAGCAGCCCACGGACAGCCACAGATACGCAGTATTTT,CASSPRTATDTQYF
TRBD1,-,TRBJ1-4,TRBV19,TGTGCCAGTAGTCAAGGGACAGGGCGGGAAAAACTGTTTTTT,CASSQGTGREKLFF
-,few,TRBJ2-6,TRBV30,TGTGCCTGGGAAACGACGGGGTTGGGGACTTCTGGGGCCAACGTCCTGACTTTC,CAWETTGLGTSGANVLTF
-,-,TRBJ2-1,TRBV11-2,TGTGCCAGCAGCTTATCGTTTCTGGGCGTCAATGAGCAGTTCTTC,CASSLSFLGVNEQFF
TRBD2,-,TRBJ2-7,TRBV7-2,TGTGCCAGCAGCTTATCGACTAGCGGGATGTACGAGCAGTACTTC,CASSLSTSGMYEQYF
-,-,TRBJ2-7,TRBV4-1,TGCGCCAGCAGCCTAATTAAAACCTCAACGGGTGCCGAGCAGTACTTC,CASSLIKTSTGAEQYF
TRBD2,once,TRBJ2-1,TRBV5-1,TGCGCCAGCAGCCCCTGGGCTCCGGTAGCGGGAGTATTTAGTGAGCAGTTCTTC,CASSPWAPVAGVFSEQFF